The clone carrying this T cell receptor beta chain appeared many times. Its cognate antigen is unknown. V lost 1 base and J lost 5; bases outside the gene matches: 5. CDR1 is DFQATT and CDR2 is SNEGSKA in the germline V gene (reference sequence). The CDR3 extends over 15 amino acids. TCRbeta library construction was performed incorporating unique molecular identifiers. TCRdb redid the calling of the PCR reads with MiXCR, one entry per CDR3 protein. The table records about 150,000 distinct CDR3 sequences, roughly 8.8% of them present only once. The data are from a study of T-cell reconstitution after alpha-beta-depleted transplantation in children. Findings and caveats of the study: About two months after transplant, alpha-beta T cells reportedly came from several hundred expanded graft clones. Hyperexpanded clones declined; after one year, newly produced T cells mostly supplied diversity. For some patients, TCRbeta diversity was high at day 60 because of recipient T cells and thymic progenitors that survived.

The sample in question was PBMCs, mostly from graft donor cells, obtained 180 days after TCRalphabeta/CD19-depleted stem cell transplant. The V call is TRBV20-1, the J call TRBJ2-3; TRBD2 matches at 11 bases. The receptor was derived from a female patient aged 2 to 10 who had a stem cell transplant for congenital amegakaryocytic thrombocytopenia, so the T cells may come from the graft donor. The DNA for the CDR3 is TGCAGTGCTAGAGGTAGCGGGGGGGCTGTAGATACGCAGTATTTT. Protein product: CSARGSGGAVDTQYF.